A single sample is the source of the 32 T cell receptor beta chains below, sequenced in a study of shared clonotypes between healthy human individuals. Naive CD8 isolation took CD45RO-negative cells positively selected for CCR7 and excluded terminally differentiated effector memory CD45RA+ cells. Only in-frame clones appear in the TCRdb table, and some are missing; sequencing was by immunoSEQ multiplex PCR. The sample consists of about 2 million clones, approximately 94% of them appearing once. The sequencing input was naive CD8+ T cells sorted from blood. These receptor sequences come from a man aged 18 to 29 in good health.

The V and J genes are TRBV27 and TRBJ2-1; TRBD1 might be the D (6 bases). Germline CDR1 and CDR2: MNHEY and SMNVEV (reference sequence). This CDR3 spans 16 amino acids. Trimming took off 1 base at V and 1 base at J, with 11 bases between the two ends. Here the CDR3 reads CASSLLGHNSYNEQFF. In DNA form, the CDR3 reads TGTGCCAGCAGTTTATTGGGACACAATTCCTACAATGAGCAGTTCTTC.

With respect to this clone: Other DNA sequences in the same sample also yield this CDR3. The V gene is TRBV30, the J gene TRBJ2-1; no clear D. CDR1 is GTSNPN and CDR2 is SVGIG in the germline V gene (reference sequence). V was clipped by 0 bases and J by 6 bases, with 9 bases between them. There are 13 residues in the CDR3. CDR3 sequence: CAWSVIGGNEQFF. The CDR3 DNA sequence: TGTGCCTGGAGTGTAATTGGCGGCAATGAGCAGTTCTTC.

The rearrangement links TRBV7-6 to TRBJ2-1; D is perhaps TRBD2 (7 bases). CDR1 is SGHVS and CDR2 is FNYEAQ in the germline V gene. The length of the CDR3 is 15 residues. V dropped 1 base and J dropped 4 bases, with 11 bases sitting between them. CDR3 loop: CASSLGRGPYNEQFF. The CDR3 DNA reads TGTGCCAGCAGCTTAGGGCGGGGGCCATACAATGAGCAGTTCTTC.

The chain couples TRBV19 to TRBJ2-2, with 7 bases aligning to TRBD2. This CDR3 region has 19 residues. CDR1 LNHDA and CDR2 SQIVND come from the germline V gene (reference sequence). V shed 3 bases and J 3 bases; nucleotides not matched to a gene: 16. The CDR3 spells CASSMGIGAGEVDTGELFF. The CDR3 DNA is TGTGCCAGTAGTATGGGTATAGGGGCGGGAGAGGTGGACACCGGGGAGCTGTTTTTT.

V gene TRBV7-9 combines with J gene TRBJ2-3; D gene unclear. V dropped 5 bases and J dropped 3 bases, with 18 bases sitting between them. Germline loops: CDR1 SEHNR, CDR2 FQNEAQ (reference sequence). This CDR3 is 16 amino acids long. The CDR3 bases are TGTGCCAGCAGCAAACCCCTAGGTGTTGGGACAGATACGCAGTATTTT. Translation gives CASSKPLGVGTDTQYF.

A note on this clone: Relative to the germline gene, one junction end is altered; a read error may explain this. This rearrangement joins TRBV9 to TRBJ1-1, with 7 bases that match TRBD1. The CDR3 sequence is 13 residues long. In germline, CDR1 is SGDLS, CDR2 YYNGEE. CDR3 residues: CASRSTGNAEAFF. The CDR3 DNA reads TGTGCCAGCAGATCGACAGGGAACGCTGAAGCTTTCTTT. The complete variable domain, with remaining parts taken from reference TRBV9 and TRBJ1-1, reads DSGVTQTPKHLITATGQRVTLRCSPRSGDLSVYWYQQSLDQGLQFLIQYYNGEERAKGNILERFSAQQFPDLHSELNLSSLELGDSALYFCASRSTGNAEAFFGQGTRLTVV.

The chain couples TRBV7-6 to TRBJ2-7, with a possible D match to TRBD1 (6 bases). Trimming stripped 4 bases from V and 3 bases from J, with 10 bases between. Germline CDR1 reads SGHVS; CDR2 reads FNYEAQ. CDR3 size: 13 residues. The CDR3 coding sequence is TGTGCCAGCAGCTCCCAGGGGTACTACGAGCAGTACTTC. Its protein product is CASSSQGYYEQYF.

This clone was counted a single time. This rearrangement joins TRBV5-6 to TRBJ1-1; no clear D. V was trimmed by 4 bases and J by 11 bases, leaving 18 bases between them. The germline V gene encodes CDR1 SGHDT and CDR2 YYEEEE. The CDR3 spans 13 residues. CDR3 sequence (DNA): TGTGCCAGCAGCCTGGGAGGTACTCAAGGGGCTTTCTTT. Protein sequence: CASSLGGTQGAFF. The full variable domain, its missing parts supplied by reference TRBV5-6 and TRBJ1-1, is DAGVTQSPTHLIKTRGQQVTLRCSPKSGHDTVSWYQQALGQGPQFIFQYYEEEERQRGNFPDRFSGHQFPNYSSELNVNALLLGDSALYLCASSLGGTQGAFFGQGTRLTVV.

The genes are TRBV4-1 and TRBJ2-1, with a weak D call TRBD1 (5 bases). In germline, CDR1 is MGHRA, CDR2 YSYEKL. V lost 0 bases, J lost 8 bases, and 11 bases lay in between. The CDR3 has 14 residues. The CDR3 DNA is TGCGCCAGCAGCCAAGAGGACAACAGCCATGAGCAGTTCTTC. Its translation: CASSQEDNSHEQFF.

V and J are TRBV29-1 and TRBJ1-2; no definite D call. CDR1 is SQVTM and CDR2 is ANQGSEA in the germline V gene. Trimming cost V 0 bases and J 10 bases, with 12 bases left between them. The CDR3 has 12 residues. Here the CDR3 reads CSVEDERAVYTF. The CDR3 DNA reads as TGCAGCGTTGAAGATGAAAGGGCGGTCTACACCTTC. The full variable domain, its missing parts supplied by reference TRBV29-1 and TRBJ1-2, is SAVISQKPSRDICQRGTSLTIQCQVDSQVTMMFWYRQQPGQSLTLIATANQGSEATYESGFVIDKFPISRPNLTFSTLTVSNMSPEDSSIYLCSVEDERAVYTFGSGTRLTVV.

CDR3 sequence (DNA): TGTGCCACCAGCAGAGTTCAGGAGGCCCAGTACGAGCAGTACTTC. Translated, it gives CATSRVQEAQYEQYF. The rearrangement uses TRBV15 and TRBJ2-7, with D possibly being TRBD2 (5 bases). This CDR3 has 15 amino acids. The V and J ends lost 1 base and 4 bases respectively, with 14 bases between them. Germline V gene data show CDR1 as LNHNV and CDR2 as YYDKDF (reference sequence).

This chain uses TRBV29-1 with TRBJ1-5; D is uncertain. Looked up from germline, CDR1 is SQVTM and CDR2 is ANQGSEA. V shed 4 bases and J shed 5 bases, with 9 bases lying between them. CDR3 size: 12 residues. The CDR3 DNA reads as TGCAGCGTTGGAGAGGGCGATCAGCCCCAGCATTTT. As protein: CSVGEGDQPQHF. Full variable domain (rest looked up from reference TRBV29-1 and TRBJ1-5): SAVISQKPSRDICQRGTSLTIQCQVDSQVTMMFWYRQQPGQSLTLIATANQGSEATYESGFVIDKFPISRPNLTFSTLTVSNMSPEDSSIYLCSVGEGDQPQHFGDGTRLSIL.

The genes are TRBV9 and TRBJ1-2, with D maybe TRBD1 (6 bases). V was cut by 6 bases and J by 6 bases, with 12 bases left in between. This CDR3 spans 12 amino acids. Germline V gene data show CDR1 as SGDLS and CDR2 as YYNGEE. This CDR3 reads CASNEGGDGYTF. The CDR3 nucleotides read TGTGCCAGCAACGAGGGGGGTGATGGCTACACCTTC. Full variable domain (rest looked up from reference TRBV9 and TRBJ1-2): DSGVTQTPKHLITATGQRVTLRCSPRSGDLSVYWYQQSLDQGLQFLIQYYNGEERAKGNILERFSAQQFPDLHSELNLSSLELGDSALYFCASNEGGDGYTFGSGTRLTVV.

V usage is TRBV30 and J usage is TRBJ2-7, with TRBD1 matching over 7 bases. The CDR3 extends over 15 amino acids. CDR1 is GTSNPN, CDR2 SVGIG, per germline (reference sequence). With 4 bases clipped from V and 2 bases from J, the junction kept 11 bases outside the gene matches. CDR3 coding DNA: TGTGCCTGGAACAAGGGGGCAGGAAAGACCTACGAGCAGTACTTC. It yields the protein CAWNKGAGKTYEQYF.

The rearrangement uses TRBV2 and TRBJ2-7; perhaps TRBD2 as D (6 bases). V lost 5 bases and J lost 5, with 13 bases in between. The CDR3 has 13 residues. In germline, CDR1 is SNHLY, CDR2 FYNNEI. CDR3 nucleotides: TGTGCCAGCAGTCAGCCGGGGGTGGACGAGCAGTACTTC. It specifies CASSQPGVDEQYF.

The sample holds one count of this clone. The rearrangement links TRBV13 to TRBJ2-7, with 8 positions matching TRBD2. CDR1 is PRHDT and CDR2 is FYEKMQ in the germline V gene (reference sequence). The CDR3 consists of 15 residues. The junction had 9 bases not matched to a gene; V was cut back by 6 bases and J by 2 bases. The CDR3 DNA reads as TGTGCCAGCAGTGCAAGCGGGGGAGGGACCTACGAGCAGTACTTC. Amino acid sequence: CASSASGGGTYEQYF.

The chain employs TRBV4-3 and TRBJ2-1, with a tentative D call TRBD1 (5 bases). This CDR3 has 15 amino acids. Germline V gene lookup returns CDR1 LGHNA and CDR2 YSLEER. Trimming cost V 0 bases and J 5 bases, with 11 bases left between them. CDR3 sequence reads: CASSQDVTGHNEQFF. The CDR3 region has the DNA TGCGCCAGCAGCCAAGATGTAACAGGCCACAATGAGCAGTTCTTC.

This chain joins TRBV4-1 and TRBJ2-1, with D perhaps TRBD2 (5 bases). CDR1 and CDR2 (germline): MGHRA, YSYEKL. Trimming cost V 5 bases and J 5 bases, with 7 bases left between them. The CDR3 is 12 amino acids. Here the CDR3 DNA reads TGCGCCAGCAGCTGGGAGAACAATGAGCAGTTCTTC. This encodes CASSWENNEQFF.

The V gene is TRBV5-1, the J gene TRBJ1-6; D not resolved. Germline V gene data show CDR1 as SGHRS and CDR2 as YFSETQ. The V end was cut by 0 bases, the J end by 6 bases, with 19 bases between. The CDR3 is 18 residues long. The CDR3 loop is CASSLGSRVSGPNSPLHF. DNA of the CDR3: TGCGCCAGCAGCTTGGGGTCTCGGGTCAGCGGACCTAATTCACCCCTCCACTTT.

This chain joins TRBV27 and TRBJ1-3, with D unresolved. The germline V and J ends were trimmed by 6 bases and 4 bases, with 13 bases remaining between them. The V gene's germline CDR1 is MNHEY and CDR2 SMNVEV (reference sequence). The CDR3 has 14 residues. The CDR3 nucleotides read TGTGCCAGCAGCCCTCGGGGAGGAGGAAACACCATATATTTT. This translates into CASSPRGGGNTIYF.

This chain connects TRBV4-1 to TRBJ2-7; D gene unclear. V shed 1 base and J shed 12 bases, with 16 bases lying between them. The V gene's germline CDR1 is MGHRA and CDR2 YSYEKL. This CDR3 contains 13 residues. This chain's CDR3 is CASSQVLEMRRYF. The CDR3 DNA follows: TGCGCCAGCAGCCAAGTTCTTGAAATGCGCCGGTACTTC.

The chain recombines TRBV5-6 with TRBJ2-7; 9 nucleotides match TRBD2. This CDR3 comprises 13 residues. Trimming removed 5 bases from V and 4 bases from J; junction bases left unmatched: 4. Germline V gives CDR1 SGHDT, CDR2 YYEEEE. CDR3 protein: CASSSGSGYEQYF. The CDR3 DNA sequence: TGTGCCAGCAGTAGCGGGAGTGGGTACGAGCAGTACTTC.

This rearrangement joins TRBV28 to TRBJ1-4; D is undetermined. V dropped 2 bases and J dropped 4 bases, with 14 bases sitting between them. The length of the CDR3 is 16 residues. Per germline, CDR1 MDHEN and CDR2 SYDVKM. CDR3 sequence (DNA): TGTGCCAGCAGTTTAACCGAGGTCTCATATAATGAAAAACTGTTTTTT. Translating gives CASSLTEVSYNEKLFF.

The chain carries TRBV9 and TRBJ2-5; 8 bases match TRBD1. CDR3 length equals 14 residues. Trimming cost V 3 bases and J 3 bases; bases outside gene matches: 4. Germline assignment: CDR1 SGDLS and CDR2 YYNGEE. This CDR3 reads CASSARGLEETQYF. In DNA, the CDR3 is TGTGCCAGCAGCGCCAGGGGGCTCGAAGAGACCCAGTACTTC.

Comment on this clone: At one of its ends the junction is not consistent with the germline gene, which may arise from a read error. This chain connects TRBV7-7 to TRBJ1-3; 9 bases map to TRBD1. The CDR3 totals 16 residues. Germline CDR1 SSHAT, CDR2 FNYEAQ (reference sequence). DNA of the CDR3: TGTGCTAGCAGCCTCGGGACAGGGCTCTCCGGAAACACCATATATTTT. Translated, it gives CASSLGTGLSGNTIYF. The entire variable domain, with the rest obtained from reference TRBV7-7 and TRBJ1-3, is as follows: GAGVSQSPRYKVTKRGQDVTLRCDPISSHATLYWYQQALGQGPEFLTYFNYEAQPDKSGLPSDRFSAERPEGSISTLTIQRTEQRDSAMYRCASSLGTGLSGNTIYFGEGSWLTVV.

This clone was seen only once. The chain uses TRBV28 and TRBJ2-3; D may be TRBD1 (5 bases). This CDR3 contains 13 residues. The germline V gene encodes CDR1 MDHEN and CDR2 SYDVKM. V lost 3 bases to trimming and J lost 6 bases, with 10 bases between them. CDR3 nucleotides: TGTGCCAGCAGTTTTCGCAGGGTCGATACGCAGTATTTT. This gives the protein CASSFRRVDTQYF.

As for this clone: This specimen includes other DNA sequences encoding the same CDR3. The chain employs TRBV27 and TRBJ1-5; 8 nucleotides line up with TRBD1. The CDR3 covers 14 residues. The V segment lost 7 bases and the J segment 3 bases; nucleotides outside the gene matches: 5. Looked up from germline, CDR1 is MNHEY and CDR2 is SMNVEV (reference sequence). CDR3 loop: CASKTGGSNQPQHF. CDR3 nucleotide sequence: TGTGCCAGCAAAACAGGGGGGTCCAATCAGCCCCAGCATTTT.

The chain couples TRBV6-5 to TRBJ2-1; 9 bases are a match to TRBD1. V lost 5 bases to trimming and J lost 10 bases; unmatched junction nucleotides: 6. The CDR3 contains 13 residues. The germline V gene has CDR1 MNHEY and CDR2 SVGAGI. As DNA, the CDR3 is TGTGCCAGCAGTGCGACAGGGGGTGGGGAGCAGTTCTTC. As protein: CASSATGGGEQFF.

CDR3 sequence (DNA): TGCGCCAGCAGCCAAGCTACCCCCGGGGCGAATGAGGGCTACACCTTC. Encoded protein: CASSQATPGANEGYTF. The rearrangement joins TRBV4-3 to TRBJ1-2; tentative D call: TRBD1 (5 bases). V was trimmed by 1 base and J by 8 bases, leaving 20 bases between them. The germline CDR1 and CDR2 sequences are LGHNA and YSLEER. This CDR3 contains 16 residues.

This chain joins TRBV6-5 and TRBJ2-7; TRBD1 matches at 7 bases. CDR3 length: 13 residues. The junction had 4 bases not matched to a gene; V was cut back by 6 bases and J by 2 bases. The germline V gene encodes CDR1 MNHEY and CDR2 SVGAGI. The chain's CDR3 is CASRLTGTYEQYF. CDR3 nucleotides: TGTGCCAGCAGGTTGACAGGGACCTACGAGCAGTACTTC.

This clone was detected only a few times. The chain carries TRBV4-3 and TRBJ2-7, with a tentative D call TRBD1 (5 bases). The germline gives CDR1 LGHNA, CDR2 YSLEER. Trimming shortened V by 4 bases and J by 5 bases, and 15 bases separated the two germline ends. The CDR3 is 14 residues long. The CDR3 sequence is CASSRQTLHDEQYF. Written as DNA, the CDR3 is TGCGCCAGCAGCCGACAGACCCTTCACGACGAGCAGTACTTC.

As concerns this clone: The identical CDR3 is also encoded by other nucleotide sequences in the sample. The J gene is TRBJ1-1, the V gene TRBV4-3, with unresolved D. The V end was cut by 0 bases, the J end by 1 base, with 6 bases between. Germline V gene lookup returns CDR1 LGHNA and CDR2 YSLEER. The CDR3 length is 14 residues. The CDR3 bases are TGCGCCAGCAGCCAAGATGGCGGGAACACTGAAGCTTTCTTT. Translation gives CASSQDGGNTEAFF.